Shown below are 9 T cell receptor beta chains from a single sample sequenced in a study of cytomegalovirus exposure and HLA in healthy donors (dated by TCRdb to the late 2010s). Library creation used the immunoSEQ multiplex PCR assay. A mixture of 60 forward primers for TCR Vbeta segments and 13 reverse primers for TCR Jbeta segments was used in the multiplex PCR. Drawn from immuneACCESS, this table holds only the in-frame rearrangements with V and J called that TCRdb kept. Clones are partly lost; checked studies trace under half to an unresolved V gene and leave the rest unexplained. The record for this sample contains tens of thousands of clones. Jointly, the top ten make up less than 4.5% of the sample. The sample consisted of PBMCs. The source of these receptors is a male donor in good health and CMV-seronegative.

V is TRBV7-3 and J is TRBJ2-2, with 11 bases lining up with TRBD1. CDR1 is SGHTA and CDR2 is FQGTGA in the germline V gene. The CDR3 contains 14 residues. Trimming removed 5 bases from V and 5 bases from J; junction bases left unmatched: 1. CDR3 coding DNA: TGTGCCAGCAGCGGGACAGGGGGTACCGGGGAGCTGTTTTTT. Amino acids: CASSGTGGTGELFF.

The gene calls are TRBV5-1 and TRBJ2-5; 8 positions agree with TRBD2. CDR3 size: 14 residues. The germline V gene encodes CDR1 SGHRS and CDR2 YFSETQ. The junction had 6 bases not matched to a gene; V was cut back by 4 bases and J by 4 bases. CDR3 sequence (DNA): TGCGCCAGCAGCCCGGGGGGGCTTTCAGAGACCCAGTACTTC. Translation: CASSPGGLSETQYF.

J is TRBJ2-4 and V is TRBV29-1; D not resolved. This CDR3 is 17 amino acids long. V was shortened by 6 bases and J by 4 bases, with 25 bases between the two germline ends. Germline V lookup: CDR1 SQVTM, CDR2 ANQGSEA. The chain's CDR3 is CSVSPPSSPIDKNIQYF. The DNA of the CDR3 is TGCAGCGTATCCCCCCCGAGTTCTCCAATTGATAAAAACATTCAGTACTTC.

V is TRBV5-1 and J is TRBJ2-1; 13 nucleotides match TRBD2. This CDR3 has 17 residues. V shed 4 bases, J shed 1 base, and the junction held 5 bases outside the gene matches. CDR1 and CDR2 (germline): SGHRS, YFSETQ. As DNA, the CDR3 is TGCGCCAGCAGCGGGGGACTAGCGGGGTTTTCCTACAATGAGCAGTTCTTC. This gives the protein CASSGGLAGFSYNEQFF.

The chain uses TRBV30 and TRBJ2-1; 7 bases are shared with TRBD2. The junction had 6 bases not matched to a gene; V was cut back by 3 bases and J by 10 bases. CDR1 and CDR2 (germline): GTSNPN, SVGIG (reference sequence). This CDR3 is 12 amino acids long. CDR3 nucleotide sequence: TGTGCCTGGAGCCCCCTCGGGGGGGAGCAGTTCTTC. This codes for CAWSPLGGEQFF.

The chain has TRBV7-8 and TRBJ1-1, with a possible D match to TRBD1 (6 bases). Germline V gene lookup returns CDR1 SGHVS and CDR2 FQNEAQ. This CDR3 comprises 14 residues. V shed 5 bases and J shed 11 bases, with 21 bases lying between them. For the CDR3, the DNA is TGTGCCAGCAGCGACCCGTGGGGGGGCGCCAGGGCTTTCTTT. It codes for CASSDPWGGARAFF. The variable domain in full, completed from reference TRBV7-8 and TRBJ1-1, reads GAGVSQSPRYKVAKRGQDVALRCDPISGHVSLFWYQQALGQGPEFLTYFQNEAQLDKSGLPSDRFFAERPEGSVSTLKIQRTQQEDSAVYLCASSDPWGGARAFFGQGTRLTVV.

This rearrangement joins TRBV9 to TRBJ2-3, with 15 nucleotides matching TRBD2. This CDR3 region has 20 residues. Germline V gene sequence: CDR1 SGDLS, CDR2 YYNGEE. Trimming removed 3 bases from V and 3 bases from J; junction bases left unmatched: 14. The CDR3 sequence: CASSAPRRTSGGEETDTQYF. CDR3 DNA: TGTGCCAGCAGCGCACCAAGAAGGACTAGCGGGGGGGAAGAGACAGATACGCAGTATTTT.

The chain couples TRBV19 to TRBJ1-1; D unresolved. The V gene lost 7 bases and the J gene lost 1 base, with 7 bases spanning the gap. CDR1 is LNHDA and CDR2 is SQIVND in the germline V gene (reference sequence). The CDR3 contains 12 residues. CDR3: CASNDWNTEAFF. Written as DNA, the CDR3 is TGTGCCAGTAACGACTGGAACACTGAAGCTTTCTTT.

The rearrangement joins TRBV29-1 to TRBJ1-5; 8 nucleotides line up with TRBD1. The CDR3 sequence is 13 residues long. Germline CDR1 and CDR2: SQVTM and ANQGSEA. Unmatched junction bases numbered 8, after V lost 7 bases and J lost 6 bases. CDR3 sequence: CSASDRAGQPQHF. Here the CDR3 DNA reads TGCAGCGCCTCGGACAGGGCCGGTCAGCCCCAGCATTTT.